The rows below give T cell receptor beta chains drawn from one sample of a study of cytomegalovirus exposure and HLA in healthy donors. The method was immunoSEQ multiplex PCR; TCRdb's version includes in-frame clones alone and lacks a portion of them. This sample has roughly 120,000 clones, with roughly 80% found just once. Sequencing was done on a sample of PBMCs. The receptors originated from a man younger than 45 in good health and CMV-seropositive. CDR3s include the opening cysteine and the closing phenylalanine or tryptophan. D genes are given only for firm matches. Expanded clones get a size class; other rows say once, few or many, or leave the size out.

>TRBV4-2|TRBJ1-4|-|-
CASSWLAEEKLFF
TGTGCCAGCAGCTGGTTAGCGGAGGAAAAACTGTTTTTT
>TRBV6-5|TRBJ1-2|hyperexpanded|TRBD1
CASGQGGDGYTF
TGTGCCAGCGGACAGGGCGGCGATGGCTACACCTTC
>TRBV5-1|TRBJ2-5|-|TRBD2
CASSLAGEILETQYF
TGCGCCAGCAGCTTAGCGGGGGAAATCTTAGAGACCCAGTACTTC
>TRBV27|TRBJ1-3|once|-
CASSSLTGNTIYF
TGTGCCAGCAGTTCCCTTACTGGAAACACCATATATTTT
>TRBV19|TRBJ1-1|-|-
CASTLGGQMNTEAFF
TGTGCCAGTACGTTAGGTGGGCAGATGAACACTGAAGCTTTCTTT
>TRBV5-6|TRBJ2-6|-|-
CASSFARAGANVLTF
TGTGCCAGCAGCTTTGCCAGGGCTGGGGCCAACGTCCTGACTTTC
>TRBV9|TRBJ2-5|-|-
CASGLGVAEFQETQYF
TGTGCCAGCGGGTTGGGGGTAGCGGAGTTCCAAGAGACCCAGTACTTC
>TRBV19|TRBJ2-1|-|TRBD2
CASSIGPAGGFHNEQFF
TGTGCCAGTAGTATAGGGCCAGCGGGGGGGTTCCACAATGAGCAGTTCTTC
>TRBV7-2|TRBJ2-7|-|TRBD1
CASSFRDRANEQYF
TGTGCCAGCAGCTTCCGGGACAGGGCTAACGAGCAGTACTTC
>TRBV6-5|TRBJ2-3|few|TRBD1
CASSYTGGLSTDTQYF
TGTGCCAGCAGTTACACAGGGGGCCTTAGCACAGATACGCAGTATTTT
>TRBV5-1|TRBJ2-1|-|-
CASSLYQGWDEQFF
TGCGCCAGCAGCTTGTACCAGGGATGGGATGAGCAGTTCTTC
>TRBV7-8|TRBJ1-2|few|TRBD1
CASSPRTGYGYTF
TGTGCCAGCAGCCCGCGGACAGGTTATGGCTACACCTTC
>TRBV7-8|TRBJ2-5|-|-
CASSRGSETQYF
TGTGCCAGCAGCCGCGGTTCGGAGACCCAGTACTTC
>TRBV30|TRBJ2-7|-|-
CAWSLPSEQYF
TGTGCCTGGAGTCTACCTAGTGAGCAGTACTTC
>TRBV27|TRBJ2-1|-|TRBD1
CASSLKRQGAYNEQFF
TGTGCCAGCAGCTTAAAACGACAGGGGGCATACAATGAGCAGTTCTTC
>TRBV28|TRBJ1-1|-|TRBD1
CASPPAGQVNTEAFF
TGTGCCAGCCCCCCAGCCGGACAGGTGAACACTGAAGCTTTCTTT
>TRBV27|TRBJ2-2|-|TRBD1
CASSLNPGTADTGELFF
TGTGCCAGCAGTTTAAACCCCGGGACAGCGGACACCGGGGAGCTGTTTTTT
>TRBV30|TRBJ1-1|-|-
CAWMRTEAFF
TGTGCCTGGATGAGGACTGAAGCTTTCTTT
>TRBV6-5|TRBJ2-1|-|-
CASSYWGRSYNEQFF
TGTGCCAGCAGTTACTGGGGGCGCTCCTACAATGAGCAGTTCTTC
>TRBV7-9|TRBJ2-1|-|-
CASSPYYNEQFF
TGTGCCAGCAGCCCCTACTACAATGAGCAGTTCTTC
>TRBV7-3|TRBJ2-2|-|-
CASSWTAGTGELFF
TGTGCCAGCAGCTGGACAGCCGGCACCGGGGAGCTGTTTTTT
>TRBV6-5|TRBJ2-2|-|-
CASKQAEFTGELFF
TGTGCCAGCAAGCAGGCCGAGTTCACCGGGGAGCTGTTTTTT
>TRBV29-1|TRBJ1-2|-|-
CSAGSHYGYTF
TGCAGCGCAGGGTCACACTATGGCTACACCTTC
>TRBV5-4|TRBJ2-1|few|TRBD2
CASSRGGSDNEQFF
TGTGCCAGCAGCCGGGGGGGGAGTGACAATGAGCAGTTCTTC
>TRBV28|TRBJ2-1|-|TRBD2
CASSLGTNRNEQFF
TGTGCCAGCAGTTTAGGGACTAACCGAAATGAGCAGTTCTTC
>TRBV7-9|TRBJ2-5|-|-
CASRPTEETQYF
TGTGCCAGCAGGCCGACAGAAGAGACCCAGTACTTC
>TRBV6-5|TRBJ1-1|-|-
CASSWRVGTEAFF
TGTGCCAGCAGTTGGCGGGTGGGGACTGAAGCTTTCTTT
>TRBV30|TRBJ1-4|-|-
CAWSTLRTPNEKLFF
TGTGCCTGGAGTACTTTAAGGACACCTAATGAAAAACTGTTTTTT
>TRBV4-2|TRBJ2-2|-|-
CASSQLAGTNTGELFF
TGTGCCAGCAGCCAATTGGCGGGAACAAACACCGGGGAGCTGTTTTTT
>TRBV18|TRBJ1-2|-|TRBD1
CASPFPRTGEYGYTF
TGTGCCAGCCCCTTCCCTCGGACAGGGGAATATGGCTACACCTTC
>TRBV6-1|TRBJ1-4|once|-
CASIQDSSEKLFF
TGTGCCAGCATCCAGGACAGTTCCGAAAAACTGTTTTTT
>TRBV5-6|TRBJ2-1|-|-
CASSWGGHSTYNEQFF
TGTGCCAGCAGCTGGGGGGGACACTCTACCTACAATGAGCAGTTCTTC
>TRBV28|TRBJ1-1|-|TRBD1
CASSLSDRDTEAFF
TGTGCCAGCAGTTTATCGGACAGGGACACTGAAGCTTTCTTT
>TRBV5-4|TRBJ2-2|-|TRBD2
CASSLLAGGAGELFF
TGTGCCAGCAGCTTACTAGCGGGAGGTGCCGGGGAGCTGTTTTTT
>TRBV7-9|TRBJ1-5|-|-
CASSSSVRRDNQPQHF
TGTGCCAGCAGCTCCTCCGTCCGCAGGGATAATCAGCCCCAGCATTTT
>TRBV12-5|TRBJ2-3|few|TRBD2
CASAPSPGASGSFATQYF
TGTGCTAGTGCCCCGAGCCCCGGGGCTAGCGGGAGCTTTGCTACGCAGTATTTT
>TRBV5-5|TRBJ2-3|-|-
CASSYSRTDTQYF
TGTGCCAGCAGCTACAGTCGCACAGATACGCAGTATTTT
>TRBV28|TRBJ1-2|-|TRBD1
CASQGASTPYNYGYTF
TGTGCCAGCCAGGGGGCCTCTACCCCCTATAACTATGGCTACACCTTC
>TRBV2|TRBJ2-5|-|TRBD1
CASSGTGAETQYF
TGTGCCAGCAGTGGGACAGGGGCAGAGACCCAGTACTTC
>TRBV5-1|TRBJ1-1|-|-
CASSTGDAGGRAFF
TGCGCCAGCAGCACCGGGGACGCCGGCGGGAGAGCTTTCTTT
>TRBV6-1|TRBJ2-2|-|-
CASLKQRNTGELFF
TGTGCCAGCTTAAAGCAAAGGAACACCGGGGAGCTGTTTTTT
>TRBV18|TRBJ2-2|-|-
CASSFVRGELFF
TGTGCCAGCTCATTTGTGCGCGGGGAGCTGTTTTTT
>TRBV5-1|TRBJ1-6|-|-
CASSLGGRENSPLHF
TGCGCCAGCAGCTTGGGCGGGCGGGAAAACTCACCCCTCCACTTT
>TRBV7-2|TRBJ1-2|-|-
CASSLRGTELAGYTF
TGTGCCAGCAGCCTCCGGGGGACGGAGCTCGCGGGCTACACCTTC
>TRBV18|TRBJ2-5|-|-
CASSPYQGRKETQYF
TGTGCCAGCTCACCTTACCAGGGGCGTAAAGAGACCCAGTACTTC
>TRBV21-1|TRBJ1-4|-|-
CASTTGVTNEKLFF
TGTGCCAGCACAACAGGGGTAACAAATGAAAAACTGTTTTTT
>TRBV6-5|TRBJ1-2|-|-
CASSYSEGSVGGYTF
TGTGCCAGCAGTTACTCGGAGGGATCAGTTGGTGGCTACACCTTC
>TRBV7-9|TRBJ2-3|-|-
CSSTDQRWDTQYF
TGTTCCAGCACCGACCAGAGGTGGGATACGCAGTATTTT
>TRBV11-2|TRBJ1-1|-|-
CASSFTTPDRSGGAFF
TGTGCCAGCAGCTTTACTACCCCAGACAGGAGCGGCGGAGCTTTCTTT
>TRBV2|TRBJ1-2|-|-
CASSESRGYGYTF
TGTGCCAGCAGTGAATCGCGGGGCTATGGCTACACCTTC